These 17 T cell receptor beta chains came from one sample sequenced in a study of blood T cell repertoires in COVID-19. The assay was immunoSEQ multiplex PCR, and TCRdb's table has in-frame clones only and misses some. The data hold approximately 300,000 clones, with around 80% observed a single time. The sample taken for sequencing was peripheral blood. Receptors were obtained from a woman in her forties or fifties with acute or convalescent COVID-19.

CDR3 DNA sequence: TGTGCCAGCAGCCGGGGGACGGGGCGGGGGAACACTGAAGCTTTCTTT. This codes for CASSRGTGRGNTEAFF. The chain has TRBV5-6 and TRBJ1-1, with a possible D match to TRBD1 (5 bases). V shed 4 bases and J shed 1 base, with 17 bases lying between them. This CDR3 is built from 16 residues. Germline values: CDR1 SGHDT, CDR2 YYEEEE.

The J gene is TRBJ1-1, the V gene TRBV20-1, with D possibly TRBD1 on 5 matching bases. Germline lookup yields CDR1 DFQATT and CDR2 SNEGSKA (reference sequence). The germline V and J ends were trimmed by 2 bases and 7 bases, with 8 bases remaining between them. The CDR3 covers 11 residues. The CDR3 spells CSARMQGEAFF. The CDR3 nucleotides are TGCAGTGCTAGAATGCAGGGTGAAGCTTTCTTT.

This rearrangement joins TRBV28 to TRBJ1-1, with 9 bases fitting TRBD1. This CDR3 contains 16 residues. Germline V gene sequence: CDR1 MDHEN, CDR2 SYDVKM. V lost 3 bases and J lost 0; bases outside the gene matches: 5. The CDR3 DNA sequence: TGTGCCAGCAGTTTGGTTTGGACAGGGGTGAACACTGAAGCTTTCTTT. Its protein product is CASSLVWTGVNTEAFF.

The V gene is TRBV29-1, the J gene TRBJ2-3; 11 bases line up with TRBD2. Per the germline V gene, CDR1 is SQVTM and CDR2 is ANQGSEA. The CDR3 is made up of 15 amino acids. J gave up 4 bases and V 6 bases, and 9 bases lay outside the gene matches. The CDR3 reads CSVRIGTSGADTQYF. The CDR3 DNA follows: TGCAGCGTCCGCATCGGGACTAGCGGTGCAGATACGCAGTATTTT.

The V gene is TRBV30, the J gene TRBJ1-3; no definite D call. V lost 1 base and J lost 8, with 6 bases in between. The germline V gene encodes CDR1 GTSNPN and CDR2 SVGIG (reference sequence). This CDR3 has 11 amino acids. CDR3 sequence: CAWSAGDTIYF. The CDR3 DNA reads as TGTGCCTGGAGTGCCGGGGACACCATATATTTT. Combining the CDR3 with reference TRBV30 and TRBJ1-3 gives the whole variable domain SQTIHQWPATLVQPVGSPLSLECTVEGTSNPNLYWYRQAAGRGLQLLFYSVGIGQISSEVPQNLSASRPQDRQFILSSKKLLLSDSGFYLCAWSAGDTIYFGEGSWLTVV.

This CDR3 is CATSDPARALREQFF. The CDR3 nucleotides read TGTGCCACCAGTGACCCCGCCAGGGCCCTACGTGAGCAGTTCTTC. This rearrangement joins TRBV24-1 to TRBJ2-1; possible D gene TRBD1, 5 bases. Trimming removed 4 bases at V and 9 bases at J, with 18 bases between. Per germline, CDR1 KGHDR and CDR2 SFDVKD. The CDR3 loop spans 15 amino acids.

The J gene is TRBJ1-2, the V gene TRBV30, with TRBD1 matching 9 bases. Germline CDR1 and CDR2: GTSNPN and SVGIG (reference sequence). V lost 3 bases and J lost 2; bases outside the gene matches: 7. There are 15 residues in the CDR3. The CDR3: CAWSVRDRANYGYTF. CDR3 nucleotide sequence: TGTGCCTGGAGCGTCAGGGACAGGGCGAACTATGGCTACACCTTC.

In this sample, this clone turned up once. The gene calls are TRBV19 and TRBJ1-6, with D possibly matching TRBD1 (5 bases). V was pared by 2 bases and J by 6 bases, with 17 bases between. The length of the CDR3 is 17 residues. Germline V gene lookup returns CDR1 LNHDA and CDR2 SQIVND (reference sequence). CDR3 in amino acids: CASSIRVSREANSPLHF. CDR3 DNA: TGTGCCAGTAGTATAAGGGTTAGCAGGGAAGCTAATTCACCCCTCCACTTT.

This clone has more than one count but fewer than ten. This CDR3 reads CASSPNLAGGTGYDTQYF. CDR3 coding DNA: TGCGCCAGCAGCCCCAACCTAGCGGGGGGGACAGGGTATGATACGCAGTATTTT. J is TRBJ2-3 and V is TRBV5-1, with 12 bases identical to TRBD2. The V gene end was trimmed by 4 bases and the J gene end by 6 bases; junction bases not matched to a gene: 15. The CDR3 contains 18 residues. CDR1 and CDR2 from the germline V gene are SGHRS and YFSETQ.

The CDR3 DNA reads TGTGCCAGCTCACTCTCGACAGGGGTAAATTCACCCCTCCACTTT. Its protein is CASSLSTGVNSPLHF. The genes are TRBV18 and TRBJ1-6, with 8 nucleotides matching TRBD1. The CDR3 spans 15 residues. With 4 bases clipped from V and 7 bases from J, the junction kept 6 bases outside the gene matches. Germline CDR1 and CDR2: KGHSH and LQKENI.

CDR3 DNA: TGCGCCAGCAGTCAATCGGGACAGGGGTCCTACGAGCAGTACTTC. It codes for CASSQSGQGSYEQYF. V usage is TRBV23-1 and J usage is TRBJ2-7; 10 nucleotides line up with TRBD1. TRBV23-1 is known as an ORF, though its function is uncertain. CDR3 length: 15 amino acids. The ends lost 0 bases at V and 1 base at J; junction bases unmatched: 0.

The rearrangement joins TRBV27 to TRBJ1-2; possible D gene TRBD1, 5 bases. Germline assignment: CDR1 MNHEY and CDR2 SMNVEV (reference sequence). The CDR3 is made up of 15 amino acids. V was trimmed by 2 bases and J by 8 bases, leaving 18 bases between them. CDR3 sequence reads: CASSLMSSGFRGYTF. The CDR3 DNA reads TGTGCCAGCAGTTTAATGTCCTCAGGGTTTCGAGGCTACACCTTC.

Comment on this clone: A read error may be the cause here, since a much bigger clone is one base away. V is TRBV7-8 and J is TRBJ1-2; D perhaps matches TRBD1 (6 bases). The V gene's germline CDR1 is SGHVS and CDR2 FQNEAQ. V shed 3 bases and J shed 4 bases, with 9 bases lying between them. CDR3 length: 13 amino acids. CDR3 nucleotide sequence: TGTGCCAGCAGCTTGGCAGGGGTCTATGGCTACACCTTC. Amino acid sequence: CASSLAGVYGYTF.

This clone occurred once. The rearrangement links TRBV29-1 to TRBJ1-2; D is undetermined. With 0 bases removed from V and 3 bases from J, the gap between germline ends came to 5 bases. The CDR3 loop spans 12 amino acids. Germline CDR1 is SQVTM and CDR2 is ANQGSEA. In DNA form, the CDR3 reads TGCAGCGTTGAAGAGGCATACTATGGCTACACCTTC. The encoded protein is CSVEEAYYGYTF.

The chain links TRBV7-2 to TRBJ2-3; 7 bases fit TRBD2. Germline-derived CDR1 and CDR2 are SGHTA and FQGNSA. CDR3 length equals 17 residues. Trimming at V came to 1 base and at J to 3 bases, leaving 10 bases not matched to a gene. The DNA of the CDR3 is TGTGCCAGCAGCTTAGTAGAGGGCGGGAGCGGAACAGATACGCAGTATTTT. Translated: CASSLVEGGSGTDTQYF. Combining the CDR3 with reference TRBV7-2 and TRBJ2-3 gives the whole variable domain GAGVSQSPSNKVTEKGKDVELRCDPISGHTALYWYRQSLGQGLEFLIYFQGNSAPDKSGLPSDRFSAERTGGSVSTLTIQRTQQEDSAVYLCASSLVEGGSGTDTQYFGPGTRLTVL.

This clone was detected only a few times. J is TRBJ1-1 and V is TRBV18; D is unclear. In germline, CDR1 is KGHSH, CDR2 LQKENI. The CDR3 is 15 amino acids. The V end was cut by 1 base, the J end by 3 bases, with 12 bases between. The DNA of the CDR3 is TGTGCCAGCTCACCACTTTTGCAGGCCGACACTGAAGCTTTCTTT. Protein product: CASSPLLQADTEAFF.

V usage is TRBV19 and J usage is TRBJ1-5; 12 positions agree with TRBD1. CDR3 length: 17 residues. With 6 bases clipped from V and 7 bases from J, the junction kept 13 bases outside the gene matches. Looked up from germline, CDR1 is LNHDA and CDR2 is SQIVND (reference sequence). The CDR3 loop is CASRLSPGQGAGQPQHF. Written as DNA, the CDR3 is TGTGCCAGTAGACTGTCTCCGGGACAGGGGGCGGGACAGCCCCAGCATTTT.